This is a list of T cell receptor beta chains from one sample in a study of beta chain features in type 1 diabetes. TCRdb's copy holds only in-frame clones and misses some; the assay was immunoSEQ multiplex PCR. Here the sample spans hundreds of thousands of clones, around 15% being singletons. What was sequenced was naive CD4+ T cells from blood. The receptors originated from a man between 18 and 29 years old with type 1 diabetes. CDR3s include the opening cysteine and the closing phenylalanine or tryptophan. Each record gives: D gene, V gene, clone size, J gene, CDR3 protein, CDR3 DNA. A D gene is named only where the DNA matches it firmly. Clone size is stated in some rows and not others, as once, few, many or a class when expanded.

>TRBD1|TRBV4-1|few|TRBJ1-2
CASSQETGGAEGYGYTF
TGCGCCAGCAGCCAAGAGACAGGGGGCGCGGAAGGCTATGGCTACACCTTC
>TRBD1|TRBV30|NA|TRBJ1-6
CAWQDRENSPLHF
TGTGCCTGGCAAGACAGGGAGAATTCACCCCTCCACTTT
>NA|TRBV25-1|few|TRBJ2-3
CASSEWRKSTDTQYF
TGTGCCAGCAGTGAATGGAGGAAAAGCACAGATACGCAGTATTTT
>NA|TRBV13|few|TRBJ1-5
CASSGGRDNQPQHF
TGTGCCAGCAGCGGGGGCAGGGATAATCAGCCCCAGCATTTT
>TRBD1|TRBV5-1|NA|TRBJ2-2
CASSPGTGNTGELFF
TGCGCCAGCAGCCCGGGGACAGGGAACACCGGGGAGCTGTTTTTT
>NA|TRBV30|few|TRBJ1-1
CAWTRDVNTEAFF
TGTGCCTGGACCAGGGATGTGAACACTGAAGCTTTCTTT
>TRBD1|TRBV7-3|NA|TRBJ2-1
CASSSRDSAYNEQFF
TGTGCCAGCAGCTCCCGGGACAGCGCCTACAATGAGCAGTTCTTC
>NA|TRBV18|few|TRBJ2-5
CASSPSQETQYF
TGTGCCAGCTCACCAAGCCAAGAGACCCAGTACTTC
>NA|TRBV19|few|TRBJ2-7
CASSIGDGYSYEQYF
TGTGCCAGTAGTATAGGGGACGGTTACTCCTACGAGCAGTACTTC
>TRBD1|TRBV30|few|TRBJ2-2
CAWRTDREVGELFF
TGTGCCTGGAGGACAGACAGGGAAGTCGGGGAGCTGTTTTTT
>TRBD2|TRBV5-1|few|TRBJ2-5
CASSERSGGLETQYF
TGCGCCAGCAGTGAGAGAAGCGGGGGTTTGGAGACCCAGTACTTC
>NA|TRBV5-1|NA|TRBJ2-5
CASSPLGGWQETQYF
TGCGCCAGCAGCCCCCTCGGGGGCTGGCAAGAGACCCAGTACTTC
>NA|TRBV30|NA|TRBJ1-1
CAWSGQTNTEAFF
TGTGCCTGGAGTGGGCAGACGAACACTGAAGCTTTCTTT
>NA|TRBV7-2|NA|TRBJ1-1
CASSFDTDTEAFF
TGTGCCAGCAGCTTTGACACGGACACTGAAGCTTTCTTT
>TRBD1|TRBV10-3|NA|TRBJ2-6
CAISDRVTSGANVLTF
TGTGCCATCAGCGACAGGGTAACCTCTGGGGCCAACGTCCTGACTTTC
>NA|TRBV19|NA|TRBJ2-7
CASSLYLGPYEQYF
TGTGCCAGTAGTCTCTATTTAGGCCCCTACGAGCAGTACTTC
>TRBD2|TRBV12-5|NA|TRBJ2-5
CASGWTATSGTRTHSETQYF
TGTGCTAGTGGTTGGACGGCGACTAGCGGGACTCGAACCCATTCGGAGACCCAGTACTTC
>NA|TRBV4-2|few|TRBJ1-6
CASSQAAEGFYDNSPLHF
TGTGCCAGCAGCCAAGCGGCAGAGGGGTTCTATGATAATTCACCCCTCCACTTT
>TRBD1|TRBV30|NA|TRBJ1-2
CAWTAGGNYGYTF
TGTGCCTGGACGGCAGGGGGAAACTATGGCTACACCTTC
>NA|TRBV9|few|TRBJ1-2
CASSPNTGFSNYGYTF
TGTGCCAGCAGCCCCAATACAGGGTTCTCTAACTATGGCTACACCTTC
>NA|TRBV7-3|NA|TRBJ2-2
CASSLTMAGELFF
TGTGCCAGCAGCCTAACGATGGCAGGGGAGCTGTTTTTT
>NA|TRBV5-1|few|TRBJ2-5
CASSLGVDSYQETQYF
TGCGCCAGCAGCTTGGGGGTCGACAGTTACCAAGAGACCCAGTACTTC
>TRBD2|TRBV6-6|few|TRBJ2-1
CASSAPGGYDEQFF
TGTGCCAGCAGCGCCCCGGGGGGGTACGATGAGCAGTTCTTC
>NA|TRBV30|few|TRBJ1-2
CACSANYGYTF
TGTGCCTGTTCAGCCAATTATGGCTACACCTTC
>TRBD1|TRBV5-6|few|TRBJ1-4
CASSLRQGWLEKLFF
TGTGCCAGCAGCCTGCGACAGGGATGGCTTGAAAAACTGTTTTTT
>TRBD1|TRBV4-1|NA|TRBJ1-2
CASSPGQGAEDFYGYTF
TGCGCCAGCAGCCCGGGACAGGGGGCGGAGGATTTCTATGGCTACACCTTC
>NA|TRBV19|few|TRBJ1-2
CASSMFDYGYTF
TGTGCCAGTAGTATGTTTGACTATGGCTACACCTTC
>NA|TRBV10-3|few|TRBJ2-5
CAISPGQLGTETQYF
TGTGCCATCAGCCCAGGGCAACTCGGTACAGAGACCCAGTACTTC
>NA|TRBV25-1|few|TRBJ2-6
CASSEAIQWSGANVLTF
TGTGCCAGCAGTGAGGCAATCCAATGGTCTGGGGCCAACGTCCTGACTTTC
>NA|TRBV5-4|NA|TRBJ1-1
CASSLVDMNTEAFF
TGTGCCAGCAGCTTGGTAGATATGAACACTGAAGCTTTCTTT
>NA|TRBV7-9|NA|TRBJ1-3
CASSLVGGTEGTIYF
TGTGCCAGCAGCTTAGTTGGAGGAACCGAGGGAACCATATATTTT
>NA|TRBV6-6|NA|TRBJ2-7
CASSYLGAGRYEQYF
TGTGCCAGCAGTTACCTGGGGGCAGGCCGGTACGAGCAGTACTTC
>TRBD1|TRBV15|NA|TRBJ1-1
CATRDRELDTEAFF
TGTGCCACCAGGGACAGGGAGTTGGACACTGAAGCTTTCTTT
>TRBD1|TRBV30|few|TRBJ1-5
CAWSRQGDQPQHF
TGTGCCTGGAGCCGGCAGGGGGATCAGCCCCAGCATTTT
>NA|TRBV4-1|few|TRBJ1-5
CASSQERGRGNQPQHF
TGCGCCAGCAGCCAAGAAAGGGGTCGTGGGAATCAGCCCCAGCATTTT
>NA|TRBV4-1|NA|TRBJ1-5
CASSQGPVGNQPQHF
TGCGCCAGCAGCCAAGGTCCTGTGGGCAATCAGCCCCAGCATTTT
>TRBD1|TRBV18|NA|TRBJ2-5
CASSAKQGALSETQYF
TGTGCCAGCTCAGCAAAACAGGGGGCACTTTCGGAGACCCAGTACTTC
>NA|TRBV4-1|NA|TRBJ1-6
CASSQFPGTENSPLHF
TGCGCCAGCAGCCAATTCCCCGGGACGGAGAATTCACCCCTCCACTTT
>TRBD1|TRBV7-9|NA|TRBJ2-5
CASNPGQGETQYF
TGTGCCAGTAATCCGGGACAGGGAGAGACCCAGTACTTC
>TRBD2|TRBV13|NA|TRBJ2-3
CASSPHTSGGPTF
TGTGCCAGCAGCCCCCATACTAGCGGGGGCCCGACCTTT
>NA|TRBV25-1|NA|TRBJ2-3
CASSLWGTQYF
TGTGCCAGCAGCCTGTGGGGAACGCAGTATTTT
>NA|TRBV6-6|few|TRBJ2-1
CASSLVNGPDEQFF
TGTGCCAGCAGTTTGGTGAACGGCCCGGACGAGCAGTTCTTC